The subject of this entry is one T cell receptor beta chain. Other DNA sequences of this sample code for an identical CDR3. This entry is derived from a study of sequential checkpoint blockade in melanoma. Background on the study: Maintenance nivolumab came after either treatment sequence.

Treatment denoted: randomized to nivolumab then ipilimumab (arm A) or the reverse (arm B). PBMC sorting kept live CD3+CD8+ cells without CD19 or CD56. The protocol was immunoSEQ multiplex PCR, while the TCRdb copy is restricted to in-frame clones and leaves out a portion. Among about 21,000 clones listed, about four fifths were seen once. V lost 2 bases to trimming and J lost 1 base; unmatched junction nucleotides: 5. This CDR3 has 15 residues. Per the germline V gene, CDR1 is SGDLS and CDR2 is YYNGEE. Source: CD8+ T cells sorted from blood (inferred from file names), taken from a patient given nivolumab and ipilimumab in sequence. The chain links TRBV9 to TRBJ1-1; 7 bases match TRBD1. The receptor comes from a human donor with melanoma. This CDR3 reads CASSVTGTENTEAFF. The CDR3 region has the DNA TGTGCCAGCAGCGTCACCGGGACAGAGAACACTGAAGCTTTCTTT.